This T cell receptor (beta chain) originates from a study of T cells in Graves' hyperthyroidism and ophthalmopathy. Broader study findings: Ophthalmopathy was told apart from stable hyperthyroidism by a 13 V-J model.

Germline CDR1 reads MNHNS; CDR2 reads SASEGT. V was shortened by 11 bases and J by 3 bases, with 16 bases between the two germline ends. This CDR3 is built from 13 residues. RNA transcripts gave rise to amplified TCR beta CDR3 regions. With the HTBI primer set, the TCR CDR3 went through a first round of RT-PCR. Each CDR3 protein gets one entry after TCRdb re-called the multiplex PCR reads with MiXCR. Of some 270,000 distinct CDR3 sequences in the sample, around 15% were seen once. This clonotype was recorded many times. Its target is unknown. Patients showing uncontrolled infection, other autoimmune disease, pregnancy or lactation were ineligible.

The V call is TRBV6-1, the J call TRBJ1-1; D may be TRBD1 (5 bases). Material: blood. This TCR came from a woman between 35 and 50 years old with Graves' hyperthyroidism. The CDR3 reads CAVPREWDTEAFF. Here the CDR3 DNA reads TGTGCCGTTCCCAGGGAGTGGGACACTGAAGCTTTCTTT.